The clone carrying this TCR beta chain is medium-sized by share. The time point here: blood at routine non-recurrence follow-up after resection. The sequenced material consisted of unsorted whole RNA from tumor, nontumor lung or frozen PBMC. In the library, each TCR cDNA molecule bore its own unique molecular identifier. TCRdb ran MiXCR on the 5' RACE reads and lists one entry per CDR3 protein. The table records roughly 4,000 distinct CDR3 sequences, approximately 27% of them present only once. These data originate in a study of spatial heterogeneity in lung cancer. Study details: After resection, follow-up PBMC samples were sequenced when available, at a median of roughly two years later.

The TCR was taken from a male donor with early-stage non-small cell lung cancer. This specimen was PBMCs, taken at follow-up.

The CDR3 nucleotides read TGTGCCAGCAGTCCCCCCCACAGTTCCTTTTACACCGGGGAGCTGTTTTTT. It is translated as CASSPPHSSFYTGELFF. V gene TRBV6-2 or TRBV6-3 combines with J gene TRBJ2-2; D remains ambiguous. V lost 5 bases and J 3 bases, leaving 19 bases between the germline ends. Germline CDR1 is MNHEY and CDR2 is SVGEGT. CDR3 length equals 17 residues.